The next 31 T cell receptor beta chains were all read from a single sample in a study of T cell responses to AZD1222 COVID-19 vaccine. Repertoires were generated with immunoSEQ multiplex PCR, while TCRdb's copy carries only in-frame clones and drops some. Of approximately 150,000 clones listed, around 89% are singletons. This specimen consisted of peripheral blood, obtained on day 0 of AZD1222 vaccination. The receptors shown here come from an adult in good health.

The chain carries TRBV7-9 and TRBJ2-5; 10 nucleotides line up with TRBD1. The CDR3 is made up of 16 amino acids. Per the germline V gene, CDR1 is SEHNR and CDR2 is FQNEAQ (reference sequence). V gave up 1 base and J gave up 5 bases; unmatched junction bases: 7. As DNA, the CDR3 is TGTGCCAGCAGCTTAGGGGACAGGGGTATGAGGGAGACCCAGTACTTC. It specifies CASSLGDRGMRETQYF. The whole variable domain, remainder taken from reference TRBV7-9 and TRBJ2-5, is DTGVSQNPRHKITKRGQNVTFRCDPISEHNRLYWYRQTLGQGPEFLTYFQNEAQLEKSRLLSDRFSAERPKGSFSTLEIQRTEQGDSAMYLCASSLGDRGMRETQYFGPGTRLLVL.

The V and J genes are TRBV7-2 and TRBJ1-1; possible D gene TRBD1, 5 bases. V was cut by 1 base and J by 9 bases, with 12 bases left in between. CDR3 length: 13 residues. Germline V gene data show CDR1 as SGHTA and CDR2 as FQGNSA. The CDR3 sequence: CASSLEGRAKAFF. CDR3 bases: TGTGCCAGCAGCTTAGAGGGGAGAGCAAAAGCTTTCTTT.

The chain combines TRBV5-1 with TRBJ1-1, with D hard to call. V was trimmed by 2 bases and J by 1 base, leaving 12 bases between them. There are 15 residues in the CDR3. Looked up from germline, CDR1 is SGHRS and CDR2 is YFSETQ. The CDR3 loop is CASSFGVGENTEAFF. CDR3 sequence (DNA): TGCGCCAGCAGCTTTGGGGTGGGAGAGAACACTGAAGCTTTCTTT.

The chain carries TRBV27 and TRBJ1-2, with D unresolved. CDR1 and CDR2 from the germline V gene are MNHEY and SMNVEV (reference sequence). The CDR3 is made up of 17 amino acids. V lost 0 bases and J lost 5, with 19 bases in between. In DNA, the CDR3 is TGTGCCAGCAGTTTATCGTCTCGAGAGGTATATAGGTATGGCTACACCTTC. This encodes CASSLSSREVYRYGYTF.

This chain connects TRBV11-2 to TRBJ1-2; no firm D call. The CDR3 extends over 13 amino acids. CDR1 is SGHAT and CDR2 is FQNNGV in the germline V gene. V lost 3 bases to trimming and J lost 5 bases, with 10 bases between them. The CDR3 region has the DNA TGTGCCAGCAGCTTGGCCAGACGATATGGCTACACCTTC. Amino acids: CASSLARRYGYTF.

The V and J genes are TRBV5-1 and TRBJ2-3; 12 bases are a match to TRBD2. Germline V gene lookup returns CDR1 SGHRS and CDR2 YFSETQ. The V segment lost 5 bases and the J segment 5 bases; nucleotides outside the gene matches: 6. The CDR3 consists of 15 residues. In DNA form, the CDR3 reads TGCGCCAGCAGGGGACTAGCGGGCGCCAAAGATACGCAGTATTTT. The encoded protein is CASRGLAGAKDTQYF.

The chain links TRBV7-2 to TRBJ2-3, with D hard to call. Germline V CDR1 and CDR2: SGHTA, FQGNSA. The CDR3 contains 14 residues. Trimming pared 7 bases from V and 2 bases from J, leaving 13 bases between. Here the CDR3 DNA reads TGTGCCAGCAAAAGTTGGGTATTCACAGATACGCAGTATTTT. This gives the protein CASKSWVFTDTQYF.

The CDR3 loop reads CASSYSTEDSPLHF. The CDR3 DNA reads as TGTGCCAGCAGTTACTCGACCGAGGATTCACCCCTCCACTTT. The rearrangement joins TRBV6-2 or TRBV6-3 to TRBJ1-6; D remains unclear. Trimming pared 0 bases from V and 8 bases from J, leaving 8 bases between. This CDR3 has 14 amino acids. The germline V gene has CDR1 MNHEY and CDR2 SVGEGT.

The V call is TRBV10-1, the J call TRBJ1-6; weak D call: TRBD1 (5 bases). CDR3 length: 14 amino acids. V was clipped by 3 bases and J by 7 bases, with 10 bases between them. Germline assignment: CDR1 WNHNN and CDR2 SYGVQD (reference sequence). CDR3 sequence (DNA): TGCGCCAGCAGTGAAGGGACGGTGAATTCACCCCTCCACTTT. It is translated as CASSEGTVNSPLHF.

This clone was detected only once. The chain links TRBV6-2 or TRBV6-3 to TRBJ2-3, with 10 bases fitting TRBD2. The CDR3 sequence is 16 residues long. Germline-derived CDR1 and CDR2 are MNHEY and SVGEGT. V gave up 2 bases and J gave up 4 bases; unmatched junction bases: 6. The CDR3, as DNA: TGTGCCAGCAGTTACATCCCTAGCGGGAGTGCAGATACGCAGTATTTT. It codes for CASSYIPSGSADTQYF.

The gene calls are TRBV19 and TRBJ1-3; 8 bases align to TRBD1. The CDR3 runs to 13 residues. CDR1 LNHDA and CDR2 SQIVND come from the germline V gene (reference sequence). V was clipped by 10 bases and J by 1 base; unmatched bases: 3. This chain's CDR3 is CATRQGSGNTIYF. The CDR3 nucleotides read TGTGCCACCAGACAGGGGTCTGGAAACACCATATATTTT.

This clone has just one count. Written as DNA, the CDR3 is TGTGCCATCAGTGAGCGCGTAGGGCCTCTACTGGGCTACACCTTC. Protein sequence: CAISERVGPLLGYTF. The chain has TRBV10-3 and TRBJ1-2; D not certain. This CDR3 contains 15 residues. Germline V gene lookup returns CDR1 ENHRY and CDR2 SYGVKD. Trimming took off 2 bases at V and 8 bases at J, with 18 bases between the two ends.

V and J are TRBV10-3 and TRBJ2-7; 7 nucleotides line up with TRBD1. This CDR3 has 15 amino acids. V shed 3 bases and J 2 bases; nucleotides not matched to a gene: 7. CDR1 is ENHRY and CDR2 is SYGVKD in the germline V gene. In nucleotides, the CDR3 is TGTGCCATCAGTGATCAGGGGGTCGAGGCCTACGAGCAGTACTTC. It encodes CAISDQGVEAYEQYF.

In this sample, this clone turned up once. The chain links TRBV9 to TRBJ2-3; the match to TRBD2 covers 11 bases. Per germline, CDR1 SGDLS and CDR2 YYNGEE. This CDR3 comprises 16 residues. J lost 4 bases, V lost 2 bases, and 6 bases had no gene match. The CDR3 is CASSVSSGRKADTQYF. CDR3 sequence (DNA): TGTGCCAGCAGCGTCTCTAGCGGGAGGAAAGCAGATACGCAGTATTTT.

To note about this clone: A read error may account for a junction end that differs from germline. The V call is TRBV28, the J call TRBJ2-1; 7 bases align to TRBD1. This CDR3 is 14 amino acids long. Germline V gene sequence: CDR1 MDHEN, CDR2 SYDVKM. The CDR3 DNA reads TGTGCCAGCGGCTCAGGGGGACGGTACAACGAGCAGTTCTTC. Protein sequence: CASGSGGRYNEQFF.

This rearrangement joins TRBV28 to TRBJ1-1; TRBD1 is a possible D gene (5 bases). The germline V gene has CDR1 MDHEN and CDR2 SYDVKM. Trimming cost V 5 bases and J 3 bases, with 7 bases left between them. CDR3 length: 12 residues. This CDR3 reads CASSPGDTEAFF. The CDR3 DNA is TGTGCCAGCAGTCCGGGGGACACTGAAGCTTTCTTT.

The V call is TRBV5-3, the J call TRBJ1-5, with 8 bases that match TRBD1. TRBV5-3 is noted as an ORF with a role that remains uncertain. J gave up 0 bases and V 5 bases, and 4 bases lay outside the gene matches. CDR3 length equals 15 residues. CDR3 bases: TGTGCCAGAAGTATCAGGGGGCCTAGCAATCAGCCCCAGCATTTT. Its protein is CARSIRGPSNQPQHF.

This clone appeared a few times. The chain is built from TRBV7-9 and TRBJ1-4; D not resolved. With 7 bases removed from V and 1 base from J, the gap between germline ends came to 16 bases. CDR1 and CDR2 from the germline V gene are SEHNR and FQNEAQ (reference sequence). This CDR3 has 16 residues. CDR3 bases: TGTGCCAGCATCCAAGGACCAGGCAGAACTAATGAAAAACTGTTTTTT. Its protein is CASIQGPGRTNEKLFF.

V is TRBV15 and J is TRBJ2-3, with no clear D. This CDR3 has 12 amino acids. The V gene's germline CDR1 is LNHNV and CDR2 YYDKDF (reference sequence). Trimming pared 3 bases from V and 7 bases from J, leaving 8 bases between. The CDR3, as DNA: TGTGCCACCAGCAGCGCGCATAATACGCAGTATTTT. Translated, it gives CATSSAHNTQYF.

The rearrangement links TRBV11-2 to TRBJ2-7, with D tentatively TRBD2 (6 bases). The germline V gene encodes CDR1 SGHAT and CDR2 FQNNGV. The CDR3 is made up of 17 amino acids. V lost 2 bases and J 4 bases, leaving 21 bases between the germline ends. CDR3 nucleotide sequence: TGTGCCAGCAGCTTACGACTAGTTGGTTATACTAAATACGAGCAGTACTTC. This sequence encodes CASSLRLVGYTKYEQYF.

The chain joins TRBV7-2 to TRBJ1-2; the D gene is possibly TRBD1 (6 bases). Trimming shortened V by 4 bases and J by 4 bases, and 16 bases separated the two germline ends. Germline V lookup: CDR1 SGHTA, CDR2 FQGNSA. The CDR3 loop spans 15 amino acids. The CDR3 reads CASSSSQGLGYGYTF. Written as DNA, the CDR3 is TGTGCCAGCAGCTCTTCGCAGGGGCTGGGCTATGGCTACACCTTC. The full variable domain, rest sourced from reference TRBV7-2 and TRBJ1-2, is GAGVSQSPSNKVTEKGKDVELRCDPISGHTALYWYRQSLGQGLEFLIYFQGNSAPDKSGLPSDRFSAERTGGSVSTLTIQRTQQEDSAVYLCASSSSQGLGYGYTFGSGTRLTVV.

The chain couples TRBV10-1 to TRBJ1-4; possible D gene TRBD1, 5 bases. The CDR3 is made up of 14 amino acids. V was shortened by 5 bases and J by 4 bases, with 11 bases between the two germline ends. The germline V gene encodes CDR1 WNHNN and CDR2 SYGVQD (reference sequence). The CDR3 spells CASSTGTDNEKLFF. The CDR3 DNA is TGCGCCAGCAGTACCGGGACGGATAATGAAAAACTGTTTTTT.

The J gene is TRBJ1-5, the V gene TRBV2; D unclear. Trimming pared 4 bases from V and 7 bases from J, leaving 8 bases between. The CDR3 runs to 12 residues. The germline V gene encodes CDR1 SNHLY and CDR2 FYNNEI. The CDR3 sequence: CASSVYLQPQHF. The CDR3 DNA reads TGTGCCAGCAGTGTTTACTTGCAGCCCCAGCATTTT.

A note on this clone: The sample has other DNA sequences that encode this CDR3 too. This chain uses TRBV9 with TRBJ2-1; TRBD2 agrees at 9 bases. The CDR3 consists of 15 residues. Losses at the gene ends were 3 bases for V and 2 bases for J; bases not matched to a gene: 3. Germline V CDR1 and CDR2: SGDLS, YYNGEE. CDR3 DNA sequence: TGTGCCAGCAGCGGACTAGCGGTTCCCTACAATGAGCAGTTCTTC. Translation gives CASSGLAVPYNEQFF.

The rearrangement joins TRBV19 to TRBJ2-7; TRBD2 aligns across 7 bases. Germline V lookup: CDR1 LNHDA, CDR2 SQIVND (reference sequence). This CDR3 spans 15 amino acids. Losses at the gene ends were 3 bases for V and 4 bases for J; bases not matched to a gene: 9. The CDR3 here is CASSIAAGVTYEQYF. The CDR3 nucleotides read TGTGCCAGTAGTATTGCGGCGGGGGTAACATACGAGCAGTACTTC.

The chain links TRBV6-5 to TRBJ1-3; D uncertain. V was clipped by 10 bases and J by 2 bases, with 12 bases between them. Germline V gene lookup returns CDR1 MNHEY and CDR2 SVGAGI. The CDR3 has 13 amino acids. CDR3 DNA sequence: TGTGCCACCGGGCGGCCTCCTGGAAACACCATATATTTT. Translation: CATGRPPGNTIYF.

J is TRBJ2-5 and V is TRBV28; no clear D gene. The germline gives CDR1 MDHEN, CDR2 SYDVKM. The germline V and J ends were trimmed by 1 base and 5 bases, with 8 bases remaining between them. CDR3 size: 13 residues. The CDR3 DNA reads TGTGCCAGCAGTTTATCTGTGGGGGAGACCCAGTACTTC. The encoded protein is CASSLSVGETQYF.

This chain connects TRBV5-1 to TRBJ2-5; 12 bases match TRBD1. The CDR3 has 15 residues. The germline gives CDR1 SGHRS, CDR2 YFSETQ. Trimming at V came to 5 bases and at J to 5 bases, leaving 7 bases not matched to a gene. CDR3 residues: CASSRGTGGEETQYF. The DNA of the CDR3 is TGCGCCAGCAGTAGAGGGACAGGGGGCGAGGAGACCCAGTACTTC.

The genes are TRBV28 and TRBJ2-7; 7 bases are shared with TRBD1. CDR1 is MDHEN and CDR2 is SYDVKM in the germline V gene. The ends lost 6 bases at V and 4 bases at J; junction bases unmatched: 9. The CDR3 has 14 amino acids. In DNA form, the CDR3 reads TGTGCCAGCAGCCCGGGACAGAGATTGTACGAGCAGTACTTC. Amino acid sequence: CASSPGQRLYEQYF. The variable domain in full, with the rest retrieved from reference TRBV28 and TRBJ2-7, is DVKVTQSSRYLVKRTGEKVFLECVQDMDHENMFWYRQDPGLGLRLIYFSYDVKMKEKGDIPEGYSVSREKKERFSLILESASTNQTSMYLCASSPGQRLYEQYFGPGTRLTVT.

The chain is built from TRBV28 and TRBJ1-5, with D possibly being TRBD1 (6 bases). Germline assignment: CDR1 MDHEN and CDR2 SYDVKM. The CDR3 consists of 13 residues. CDR3 bases: TGTGCACATGGAGGGGGGCTCAATCAGCCCCAGCATTTT. It specifies CAHGGGLNQPQHF.

This chain uses TRBV4-1 with TRBJ1-1, with 11 bases aligning to TRBD1. CDR1 MGHRA and CDR2 YSYEKL come from the germline V gene. Trimming cost V 1 base and J 5 bases; bases outside gene matches: 6. The CDR3 spans 16 residues. CDR3 sequence reads: CASSQGRTGGRTEAFF. CDR3 DNA sequence: TGCGCCAGCAGCCAAGGTCGGACAGGGGGCCGAACTGAAGCTTTCTTT.